The clone carrying this T cell receptor beta chain appeared many times. Its antigen is currently unknown. Amplification of the TCR beta CDR3 regions used RNA transcripts (as template). HTBI primers were used in a first-round RT-PCR, which preceded a second-round multiplex PCR. TCRdb analysed the multiplex PCR reads with MiXCR anew, one entry per CDR3 protein. The sample has some 390,000 distinct CDR3 sequences; approximately 20% are singletons. The sample originates from a study of Graves' ophthalmopathy and Graves' hyperthyroidism. General study results and limits: Ophthalmopathy could be told apart from stable hyperthyroidism by a 13-signature model (around 88% sensitivity, around 78% specificity). Blood repertoires reportedly contained most expanded thyroid clonotypes above 0.001 frequency.

Ophthalmopathy donors' eye disease showed moderate-to-severe activity, CAS of at least 3, NOSPECS of at least 4 and duration under 3 months. The source of the PBMCs was 8.5 to 10 ml of fresh peripheral blood. This TCR was recovered from a woman under 30 with Graves' ophthalmopathy. Sequenced material: peripheral blood.

The CDR3 nucleotides are TGTGCCAGCAGCTTAGCGGTGACAGGATACTCTGGAAACACCATATATTTT. Residues: CASSLAVTGYSGNTIYF. The gene calls are TRBV7-2 and TRBJ1-3; D possibly corresponds to TRBD1 (6 bases). The V and J ends lost 0 bases and 0 bases respectively, with 12 bases between them. Germline CDR1 SGHTA, CDR2 FQGNSA. This CDR3 contains 17 residues.